Listed below are T cell receptor beta chains from one sample, sequenced in a study of cytomegalovirus exposure and HLA in healthy donors. Some clones are missing from TCRdb's copy, which holds only in-frame ones; the method was immunoSEQ multiplex PCR. Of around 130,000 clones in the sample, 75% to 85% were seen once. Sample: PBMCs. The receptors come from a woman aged 40 to 55 in good health and CMV-seropositive. CDR3s include the opening cysteine and the closing phenylalanine or tryptophan. Each record gives: J gene, D gene, clone size, CDR3 length, V gene, CDR3 protein, CDR3 DNA. D genes are given only for firm matches. Size is stated for part of the rows, as once, few or many counts, or as a class when the clone is expanded.

TRBJ1-2,-,-,14,TRBV7-2,CASSQDSTNYGYTF,TGTGCCAGCAGCCAGGACAGTACTAACTATGGCTACACCTTC
TRBJ2-5,TRBD2,few,16,TRBV7-6,CASSLLVAGPKVVQYF,TGTGCCAGCAGCTTATTGGTAGCGGGGCCTAAGGTTGTGCAGTACTTC
TRBJ2-3,TRBD1,-,15,TRBV7-9,CASSLGGQGTDTQYF,TGTGCCAGCAGCTTAGGGGGACAGGGCACAGATACGCAGTATTTT
TRBJ1-1,-,-,14,TRBV28,CASSFVTLITEAFF,TGTGCCAGCAGTTTCGTGACATTGATCACTGAAGCTTTCTTT
TRBJ1-5,TRBD1,once,14,TRBV28,CASWTGGRNQPQHF,TGTGCCAGCTGGACAGGTGGGCGCAATCAGCCCCAGCATTTT
TRBJ2-7,TRBD2,-,17,TRBV28,CASRGTSGRSSSYEQHF,TGTGCCAGCAGGGGGACTAGCGGGAGAAGTAGCTCCTACGAGCAGCACTTC
TRBJ1-1,TRBD1,-,15,TRBV5-1,CASSLTRTGRYEAFF,TGCGCCAGCAGCTTAACTCGGACAGGGCGATATGAAGCTTTCTTT
TRBJ1-1,-,-,13,TRBV6-1,CASSSHRDTEAFF,TGTGCCAGCAGTTCTCACAGGGATACTGAAGCTTTCTTT
TRBJ1-2,-,-,17,TRBV14,CASSQDLRSGQNYGYTF,TGTGCCAGCAGCCAAGATTTGCGCTCGGGACAAAACTATGGCTACACCTTC
TRBJ2-7,TRBD1,-,16,TRBV11-2,CASSLTGTGSLRWQYF,TGTGCCAGCAGCTTAACCGGGACAGGGTCCCTACGGTGGCAGTACTTC
TRBJ2-2,-,-,16,TRBV9,CASSTQIGANTGELFF,TGTGCCAGCAGCACACAGATCGGTGCGAACACCGGGGAGCTGTTTTTT
TRBJ1-1,TRBD1,-,15,TRBV5-6,CASSFQTGVGTEAFF,TGTGCCAGCAGCTTTCAGACAGGGGTGGGAACTGAAGCTTTCTTT
TRBJ2-5,TRBD2,-,15,TRBV6-1,CASSVYSGGQETQYF,TGTGCCAGCAGTGTATATAGCGGGGGGCAAGAGACCCAGTACTTC
TRBJ1-2,-,-,16,TRBV27,CASSLSRGPTNYGYTF,TGTGCCAGCAGTTTATCGCGGGGTCCTACTAACTATGGCTACACCTTC
TRBJ2-3,-,-,14,TRBV30,CAWRGFAQPDTQYF,TGTGCCTGGAGGGGCTTCGCCCAACCAGATACGCAGTATTTT
TRBJ2-3,TRBD2,-,16,TRBV2,CASSELAGATTDTQYF,TGTGCCAGCAGTGAACTAGCGGGGGCGACTACAGATACGCAGTATTTT
TRBJ1-1,-,few,14,TRBV19,CASRISGINTEAFF,TGTGCCAGTAGGATTTCGGGAATTAACACTGAAGCTTTCTTT
TRBJ1-1,TRBD1,-,16,TRBV5-4,CASSTGTGYLNTEAFF,TGTGCCAGCAGCACCGGGACAGGGTACCTGAACACTGAAGCTTTCTTT
TRBJ1-4,TRBD1,few,14,TRBV10-3,CAINPGTGDEKLFF,TGTGCCATTAATCCGGGGACAGGGGATGAAAAACTGTTTTTT
TRBJ2-7,-,-,12,TRBV30,CAWSLRTYEQYF,TGTGCCTGGAGTTTGAGGACCTACGAGCAGTACTTC
TRBJ1-4,TRBD1,-,16,TRBV27,CASSLTGRRANEKLFF,TGTGCCAGCAGTCTGACAGGGAGAAGGGCTAATGAAAAACTGTTTTTT
TRBJ1-2,TRBD1,few,13,TRBV6-1,CASRYRGSGGYTF,TGTGCCAGCCGGTACAGGGGGAGCGGTGGCTACACCTTC
TRBJ2-1,-,-,12,TRBV7-6,CASSFTENEQFF,TGTGCCAGCAGCTTTACAGAGAATGAGCAGTTCTTC
TRBJ1-1,TRBD1,-,17,TRBV9,CASSAGGQGFMNTEAFF,TGTGCCAGCAGCGCTGGGGGACAGGGCTTCATGAACACTGAAGCTTTCTTT
TRBJ1-3,TRBD1,-,15,TRBV27,CASSRQGAPGNTIYF,TGTGCCAGCAGTCGACAGGGGGCGCCTGGAAACACCATATATTTT
TRBJ2-5,TRBD1,-,14,TRBV9,CASSLGTAPETQYF,TGTGCCAGCAGCCTAGGGACAGCCCCCGAGACCCAGTACTTC
TRBJ1-1,-,-,15,TRBV4-2,CASSQEGQGDTEAFF,TGTGCCAGCAGCCAAGAGGGGCAGGGTGACACTGAAGCTTTCTTT
TRBJ2-3,TRBD2,once,21,TRBV9,CASSDPRGGLAGGRSTDTQYF,TGTGCCAGCAGCGACCCCCGGGGGGGACTAGCGGGAGGGAGGAGCACAGATACGCAGTATTTT
TRBJ1-2,-,-,14,TRBV30,CARISHQGNYGYTF,TGTGCCCGGATCTCTCACCAGGGGAACTATGGCTACACCTTC
TRBJ1-1,-,-,14,TRBV4-3,CASSQDHRATEAFF,TGCGCCAGCAGCCAAGATCACAGGGCCACTGAAGCTTTCTTT
TRBJ2-6,TRBD2,-,16,TRBV5-1,CASSGGLTSGANVLTF,TGCGCCAGTTCCGGGGGGTTGACCTCTGGGGCCAACGTCCTGACTTTC